Each of the 17 T cell receptor beta chains below was sequenced from the same sample in a study of CD8+ T cells in alopecia areata. Treatment in this sample: oral pan-JAK inhibitor, 5-10 mg twice daily. Sequencing templates came from extracted RNA that was reverse transcribed into cDNA. Assay used: immunoSEQ multiplex PCR; TCRdb lists only in-frame clones, some missing. The sample shows roughly 230,000 clones, around two fifths of them seen only once. The sequenced sample was CD4+ T cells sorted from blood, obtained at roughly week 36, from a patient treated with tofacitinib. These receptor sequences come from a human donor with alopecia areata.

This chain connects TRBV5-1 to TRBJ2-5; 8 positions agree with TRBD1. Germline V gene sequence: CDR1 SGHRS, CDR2 YFSETQ. The CDR3 runs 17 residues. The ends lost 3 bases at V and 3 bases at J; junction bases unmatched: 13. As DNA, the CDR3 is TGCGCCAGCAGCTCCCAAAACAGACAGGGGAGAAAAGAGACCCAGTACTTC. Translating gives CASSSQNRQGRKETQYF.

This chain uses TRBV14 with TRBJ2-5; TRBD2 aligns across 8 bases. There are 15 residues in the CDR3. The germline V gene encodes CDR1 SGHDN and CDR2 FVKESK. V gave up 0 bases and J gave up 5 bases; unmatched junction bases: 5. CDR3 bases: TGTGCCAGCAGCCAAGAAGGGACTAGAGTGGAGACCCAGTACTTC. It is translated as CASSQEGTRVETQYF.

Of note for this clone: This could be a read error, since a much larger clone is one nucleotide away. The gene calls are TRBV6-5 and TRBJ2-6; tentatively, D is TRBD2 (6 bases). The CDR3 is 15 amino acids. V lost 7 bases and J 0 bases, leaving 10 bases between the germline ends. Germline loops: CDR1 MNHEY, CDR2 SVGAGI. CDR3 DNA sequence: TGTGCCAGCACCTCCGGGGGCTCTGGGGCCAACGTCCTGACTTTC. Protein: CASTSGGSGANVLTF.

This chain joins TRBV5-6 and TRBJ2-7; tentative D call: TRBD2 (5 bases). The V end lost 2 bases, the J end lost 3 bases, and 21 bases lay between the germline ends. Germline CDR1 is SGHDT and CDR2 is YYEEEE. The CDR3 loop spans 17 amino acids. In DNA, the CDR3 is TGTGCCAGCAGCTTAGTACCGGACTCCCTTCCAATCTACGAGCAGTACTTC. Protein product: CASSLVPDSLPIYEQYF.

The chain is built from TRBV4-1 and TRBJ2-3; TRBD1 aligns across 8 bases. This CDR3 contains 16 residues. Germline loops: CDR1 MGHRA, CDR2 YSYEKL. J was trimmed by 4 bases and V by 6 bases; bases with no gene match: 12. The CDR3 reads CASRRQMGQAADTQYF. DNA of the CDR3: TGCGCCAGCAGGCGACAGATGGGACAGGCTGCAGATACGCAGTATTTT.

This clone was observed a handful of times. The V and J genes are TRBV7-2 and TRBJ2-3, with 7 bases that match TRBD2. With 0 bases clipped from V and 6 bases from J, the junction kept 3 bases outside the gene matches. The length of the CDR3 is 14 residues. CDR1 is SGHTA and CDR2 is FQGNSA in the germline V gene. The CDR3 bases are TGTGCCAGCAGCTTAGCGCTGGGGGGGGATACGCAGTATTTT. Amino acids: CASSLALGGDTQYF.

V usage is TRBV5-1 and J usage is TRBJ2-4, with D unclear. The CDR3 has 13 residues. Trimming pared 4 bases from V and 9 bases from J, leaving 14 bases between. Looked up from germline, CDR1 is SGHRS and CDR2 is YFSETQ. The CDR3 region is CASSLKVMGIQYF. DNA of the CDR3: TGCGCCAGCAGCCTGAAGGTGATGGGCATTCAGTACTTC.

This chain links TRBV6-1 with TRBJ2-3; no firm D call. The germline CDR1 and CDR2 sequences are MNHNS and SASEGT. The CDR3 is 12 amino acids. Deletions cut 8 bases from V and 5 bases from J, with 11 bases between. The CDR3, as DNA: TGTGCCAGCGCTCATCTGGGAGATACGCAGTATTTT. Its protein is CASAHLGDTQYF.

This clone was observed once. This chain uses TRBV29-1 with TRBJ1-2, with 7 bases identical to TRBD1. CDR3 length equals 10 residues. Germline trimming cut 7 bases from V and 7 bases from J; bases unmatched to any gene: 3. The germline CDR1 and CDR2 sequences are SQVTM and ANQGSEA. The CDR3 is CSAGTAGYTF. The CDR3 nucleotides are TGCAGCGCTGGGACAGCTGGCTACACCTTC.

V is TRBV7-2 and J is TRBJ2-3; a possible D gene is TRBD2 (5 bases). The CDR3 is 15 amino acids. V was clipped by 5 bases and J by 0 bases, with 12 bases between them. Germline V lookup: CDR1 SGHTA, CDR2 FQGNSA. The DNA for the CDR3 is TGTGCCAGCAGCCTCCAGCGGACTAGCACAGATACGCAGTATTTT. It specifies CASSLQRTSTDTQYF.

The rearrangement joins TRBV13 to TRBJ2-7; 8 positions match TRBD1. Germline V gives CDR1 PRHDT, CDR2 FYEKMQ (reference sequence). Trimming at V came to 5 bases and at J to 6 bases, leaving 15 bases not matched to a gene. The CDR3 length is 16 residues. The CDR3 here is CASSAGSTGEVGEQYF. The CDR3 DNA sequence: TGTGCCAGCAGCGCCGGGTCGACAGGGGAAGTAGGCGAGCAGTACTTC.

This clone was detected a few times. A junction boundary mismatches the germline segment, possibly from a read error. The chain combines TRBV6-6 with TRBJ2-4; TRBD2 matches 8 bases. The CDR3 length is 16 residues. Germline V CDR1 and CDR2: MNHNY, SVGAGI (reference sequence). In DNA, the CDR3 is TGTGCCAGCAGCACGGGGACCTATACTCAACCGGGACTAGGAAGATTC. Residues: CASSTGTYTQPGLGRF.

The genes are TRBV7-3 and TRBJ2-1, with unresolved D. The CDR3 spans 15 residues. The germline V gene encodes CDR1 SGHTA and CDR2 FQGTGA. Trimming shortened V by 0 bases and J by 7 bases, and 13 bases separated the two germline ends. CDR3: CASSLTLVRSNEQFF. Written as DNA, the CDR3 is TGTGCCAGCAGCTTAACCCTAGTAAGGTCAAATGAGCAGTTCTTC.

This clone was seen more than once but under ten times. The genes are TRBV30 and TRBJ2-3; 12 bases line up with TRBD2. CDR1 is GTSNPN, CDR2 SVGIG, per germline (reference sequence). The junction had 9 bases not matched to a gene; V was cut back by 0 bases and J by 8 bases. The CDR3 extends over 16 amino acids. The CDR3 DNA follows: TGTGCCTGGAGTGTAACCCGGACTAGCGGGGTCCGTACGCAGTATTTT. Translation: CAWSVTRTSGVRTQYF.

The CDR3 sequence is CASSLEVAGDTDTQYF. CDR3 sequence (DNA): TGTGCCAGCAGCTTGGAGGTAGCGGGAGACACAGATACGCAGTATTTT. The rearrangement uses TRBV5-4 and TRBJ2-3, with 9 bases identical to TRBD2. This CDR3 has 16 amino acids. The J segment lost 2 bases and the V segment lost 0 bases, leaving 4 bases of the junction unmatched. Germline loops: CDR1 SGHNT, CDR2 YYREEE (reference sequence).

The chain recombines TRBV7-2 with TRBJ1-2, with 7 bases lining up with TRBD1. The CDR3 loop spans 15 amino acids. Germline lookup yields CDR1 SGHTA and CDR2 FQGNSA. V lost 7 bases and J lost 8; bases outside the gene matches: 16. DNA of the CDR3: TGTGCCAGCACCTTCCTAGGGGGCACAGGGATCGGCTACACCTTC. As protein: CASTFLGGTGIGYTF.

The sample holds one count of this clone. The CDR3 sequence: CASSYSGRSDSYEQYF. CDR3 DNA: TGTGCCAGCAGTTACTCAGGACGGTCCGACTCCTACGAGCAGTACTTC. The chain employs TRBV6-5 and TRBJ2-7; no firm D call. The germline V gene has CDR1 MNHEY and CDR2 SVGAGI. The CDR3 covers 16 residues. V lost 0 bases to trimming and J lost 0 bases, with 12 bases between them.